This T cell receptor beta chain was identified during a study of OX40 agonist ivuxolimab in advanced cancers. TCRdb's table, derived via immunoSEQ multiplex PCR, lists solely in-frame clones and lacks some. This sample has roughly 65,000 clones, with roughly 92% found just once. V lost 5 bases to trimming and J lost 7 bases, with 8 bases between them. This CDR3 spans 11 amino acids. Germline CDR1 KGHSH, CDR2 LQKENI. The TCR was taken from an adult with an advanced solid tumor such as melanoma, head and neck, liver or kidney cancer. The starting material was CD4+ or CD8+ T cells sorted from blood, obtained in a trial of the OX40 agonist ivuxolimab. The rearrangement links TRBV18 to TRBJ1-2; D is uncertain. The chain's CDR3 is CASSSNLGYTF. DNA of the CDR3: TGTGCCAGCTCATCCAATCTTGGCTACACCTTC.